Detailed here is one T cell receptor (beta chain). No antigen is known for it. No base quality information exists; no much larger clone differs at one position. According to the germline V gene (reference sequence), CDR1 reads MNHNY and CDR2 reads SVGAGI. From cysteine to phenylalanine, the CDR3 is 15 amino acids long. Here the CDR3 DNA is all that survives: 45 bases in frame from base 1. V is cut by 3 bases and J by 4 bases, and the space between the germline ends is 14 bases. The method behind the library was PCR. These reads were obtained on an Illumina HiSeq 2500. Unique molecular identifiers were incorporated into TCR beta cDNA libraries to reduce PCR and sequencing biases. Every 1 to 10 million input T cells yielded around 500,000 cDNA molecules, meaning each molecule approximated one T cell. The patient libraries were prepared and sequenced using the same protocol as the earlier healthy control dataset. Within a given batch, samples were prepared together, multiplexed and sequenced on the same HiSeq lane. The source study handled its data this way. Raw barcoded reads were processed with MIGEC, discarding single-read molecular identifier groups before consensus assembly and CDR3 extraction. Clonotype tables were post-analysed with VDJtools, and diversity was normalized by down-sampling all datasets to the smallest sample size. Repertoire overlap clustering matched CDR3 amino acid but not nucleotide sequences to correct batch-related cross-sample contamination. TCRdb's own reprocessing of the public reads used fastp at Q25 and MiXCR and kept productive beta chains. Each entry merges the rows of one CDR3 protein and shows their most common DNA and genes. The V and J calls were determined by TCRdb, not by the authors. The sample data list approximately 660,000 distinct CDR3 sequences, and over 45% of these were observed just once. The ten largest make up roughly 10% of the sample.

This sample stems from a study of post-analysis software for immune sequencing data (dated by TCRdb to the mid-2010s). For context, the study as a whole: Disease courses on record covered relapsing-remitting, secondary progressive and progressive-relapsing multiple sclerosis, though some patients had no subtype annotation. Patient repertoires were compared against about twelve previously published healthy control repertoires from donors aged about 6 to 27 years. A subset of samples was prepared in parallel using single-end sample barcoding, then pooled and co-amplified after Illumina adapter ligation. Results the study describes overall, beyond this receptor: The multiple sclerosis patient group was slightly younger than the control group. Significantly higher frequencies in patients than in controls were found for about five TRBV segments, including TRBV5-6, TRBV5-1 and TRBV20-1. Significantly lower normalized Chao1 diversity was found in multiple sclerosis patients than in controls, suggesting substantial peripheral T-cell clonal expansion. Direct clustering with F measure showed strong co-clustering of samples prepared in the same batch, prompting a batch-effect correction.

To demonstrate the VDJtools post-analysis software, TCR beta repertoires were profiled from the peripheral blood of more than ten young patients with multiple sclerosis. The patients with multiple sclerosis were children and adolescents between about 6 and 15 years of age. Sample: blood. The chain is made from TRBV6-6 and TRBJ2-3; the D segment cannot be called with confidence. This clonotype was sampled from a girl aged 2-15 years with multiple sclerosis. The sequenced DNA: TGTGCCAGCAGTTATCTTGGGTCCGGTTCAGATACGCAGTATTTT. It codes for CASSYLGSGSDTQYF.